This T cell receptor (beta chain) comes out of a study of T-cell reconstitution after alpha-beta-depleted transplantation in children. This clonotype was observed a handful of times. TCRbeta library preparation incorporated unique molecular identifiers. MiXCR, run by TCRdb on the PCR reads, gives a single entry per CDR3 protein. The sample lists about 270,000 distinct CDR3 sequences; 9.9% were seen once. Germline CDR1 and CDR2: SGHNT and YYREEE (reference sequence). V gave up 0 bases and J gave up 4 bases; unmatched junction bases: 17. The CDR3 is made up of 19 amino acids. The material was PBMCs from the stem cell graft donor, obtained from the stem cell graft. This TCR came from a human donor who donated a stem cell graft to a child with SCID. The V and J genes are TRBV5-4 and TRBJ1-2; the match to TRBD1 covers 8 bases. This CDR3 is CASSLGSRTGTPTSYGYTF. The CDR3 bases are TGTGCCAGCAGCTTGGGTAGCCGGACAGGGACACCGACAAGCTATGGCTACACCTTC.